The TCR beta chain under discussion was sequenced for a study of blood T cell repertoires in COVID-19. Clones were read by immunoSEQ multiplex PCR, and TCRdb kept only the in-frame ones, dropping some. The sample holds fewer than 80,000 clones, 70% to 90% seen once. The CDR3 has 15 amino acids. The germline V gene encodes CDR1 KGHDR and CDR2 SFDVKD. Trimming took 4 bases from V and 7 from J; bases not matched to a gene: 8. V usage is TRBV24-1 and J usage is TRBJ2-1; TRBD2 matches at 8 bases. What was sequenced was peripheral blood. The receptor was isolated from a man between 70 and 80 years old with acute or convalescent COVID-19. CDR3 region: CATSEPAGVSNEQFF. The CDR3 bases are TGTGCCACCAGTGAGCCAGCGGGAGTTTCGAATGAGCAGTTCTTC.